The next 15 T cell receptor beta chains were all read from a single sample in a study of CD8 T cells in Susac syndrome. It was with random hexamers that roughly 0.45 to 1 ug RNA was reverse transcribed. Each CDR3 protein is one row after TCRdb ran MiXCR on the immunoSEQ multiplex PCR reads. The sample contains some 200,000 distinct CDR3 sequences, about 94% of which appear only once. The specimen sequenced was CD8+ T cells from PBMCs. These receptors were collected from a human donor with multiple sclerosis.

The rearrangement uses TRBV30 and TRBJ2-1; 9 nucleotides agree with TRBD2. V lost 0 bases to trimming and J lost 8 bases; unmatched junction nucleotides: 5. Per germline, CDR1 GTSNPN and CDR2 SVGIG (reference sequence). The CDR3 loop spans 14 amino acids. The DNA for the CDR3 is TGTGCCTGGAGTGTCGGCGGGGGGGCCGATGAGCAGTTCTTC. Translated: CAWSVGGGADEQFF.

In this sample, this clonotype turned up a few times. The chain couples TRBV29-1 to TRBJ2-7, with D perhaps assigned TRBD1 or TRBD2 (5 bases each). CDR3 size: 11 residues. CDR1 and CDR2 from the germline V gene are SQVTM and ANQGSEA. V was trimmed by 6 bases and J by 6 bases, leaving 12 bases between them. This CDR3 is CSVRSGTEQYF. DNA of the CDR3: TGCAGCGTCCGGTCAGGGACCGAGCAGTACTTC.

The count of this clonotype is one. This chain uses TRBV12-3 or TRBV12-4 with TRBJ2-1; 8 bases match TRBD2. The CDR3 runs to 15 residues. The V and J ends lost 6 bases and 0 bases, in that order; junction bases with no gene match: 4. The CDR3 sequence: CASSPGGVSYNEQFF. CDR3 sequence (DNA): TGTGCCAGCAGCCCCGGGGGGGTCTCCTACAATGAGCAGTTCTTC.

CDR3 in DNA: TGTGCCAGCAGTGCAGCCGGCGGGACCTACAATGAGCAGTTCTTC. It specifies CASSAAGGTYNEQFF. The rearrangement joins TRBV2 to TRBJ2-1; D may be TRBD2 (6 bases). Trimming took 4 bases from V and 2 from J, leaving 12 bases between them. CDR1 SNHLY and CDR2 FYNNEI come from the germline V gene. The CDR3 loop spans 15 amino acids.

Concerning this clonotype itself: A junction end diverges from the germline sequence, so it may reflect a read error. The chain carries TRBV7-9 and TRBJ2-4, with 8 bases lining up with TRBD1. Germline V gene lookup returns CDR1 SEHNR and CDR2 FQNEAQ (reference sequence). This CDR3 region has 13 residues. CDR3 sequence reads: CASSLEHRGDKAF. CDR3 bases: TGTGCCAGCAGCTTAGAACACAGGGGGGATAAGGCCTTC.

CDR3 in DNA: TGTGCCAGCAGCTCCCTAGGGACGGGGAACACTGAAGCTTTCTTT. Its translation is CASSSLGTGNTEAFF. The V gene is TRBV13, the J gene TRBJ1-1; D may be TRBD1 (5 bases). CDR1 and CDR2 (germline): PRHDT, FYEKMQ (reference sequence). V gave up 4 bases and J gave up 1 base, with 13 bases separating them. CDR3 length: 15 amino acids.

The chain couples TRBV10-3 to TRBJ1-2; D is ambiguous. Trimming removed 4 bases from V and 2 bases from J, with 5 bases in between. The CDR3 length is 12 residues. The germline gives CDR1 ENHRY, CDR2 SYGVKD. CDR3 nucleotides: TGTGCCATCAGTGGTGAGAACTATGGCTACACCTTC. It codes for CAISGENYGYTF.

The chain is built from TRBV7-2 and TRBJ2-2; possibly TRBD1 for D (6 bases). Per germline, CDR1 SGHTA and CDR2 FQGNSA. The CDR3 contains 16 residues. Between the trimmed V and J ends, which lost 1 base and 5 bases, there was a span of 14 bases. The CDR3 is CASSLGPGEKTGELFF. The CDR3, as DNA: TGTGCCAGCAGCTTAGGACCAGGGGAAAAGACCGGGGAGCTGTTTTTT.

The J gene is TRBJ1-1, the V gene TRBV7-9; D remains ambiguous. CDR3 length: 16 amino acids. V was trimmed by 1 base and J by 0 bases, leaving 12 bases between them. Germline values: CDR1 SEHNR, CDR2 FQNEAQ (reference sequence). The chain's CDR3 is CASSLGGWEMNTEAFF. CDR3 nucleotide sequence: TGTGCCAGCAGCTTAGGGGGTTGGGAGATGAACACTGAAGCTTTCTTT.

The chain carries TRBV7-8 and TRBJ1-5; D is unclear. Germline values: CDR1 SGHVS, CDR2 FQNEAQ. V gave up 0 bases and J gave up 8 bases, with 5 bases separating them. The CDR3 sequence is 12 residues long. CDR3 in DNA: TGTGCCAGCAGCTTAGCGGGTAAGCCCCAGCATTTT. Translated: CASSLAGKPQHF.

This rearrangement joins TRBV9 to TRBJ1-2; weak D call: TRBD1 (5 bases). Germline CDR1 is SGDLS and CDR2 is YYNGEE. The CDR3 consists of 17 residues. The ends were cut back, 3 bases at V and 6 bases at J, with 24 bases in the middle. The CDR3 loop reads CASSEFEGQTASHGYTF. DNA for the CDR3: TGTGCCAGCAGCGAGTTCGAGGGTCAGACAGCTTCCCATGGCTACACCTTC.

The chain is built from TRBV7-9 and TRBJ2-1; 10 nucleotides align to TRBD1. This CDR3 is 16 amino acids long. Germline CDR1 reads SEHNR; CDR2 reads FQNEAQ (reference sequence). J was trimmed by 2 bases and V by 2 bases; bases with no gene match: 3. The CDR3 here is CASSLLGTGAYNEQFF. For the CDR3, the DNA is TGTGCCAGCAGCTTACTAGGGACAGGGGCCTACAATGAGCAGTTCTTC. Drawing the rest from reference TRBV7-9 and TRBJ2-1, the complete variable domain is DTGVSQNPRHKITKRGQNVTFRCDPISEHNRLYWYRQTLGQGPEFLTYFQNEAQLEKSRLLSDRFSAERPKGSFSTLEIQRTEQGDSAMYLCASSLLGTGAYNEQFFGPGTRLTVL.

The chain employs TRBV12-3 or TRBV12-4 and TRBJ2-3; no reliable D call. CDR3 length: 20 amino acids. V was shortened by 2 bases and J by 0 bases, with 24 bases between the two germline ends. CDR3 protein: CASSLLILIDQNLSTDTQYF. The CDR3 DNA follows: TGTGCCAGCAGTTTATTGATACTTATCGACCAAAATTTAAGCACAGATACGCAGTATTTT.

This sequence joins TRBV6-2 or TRBV6-3 and TRBJ1-2; 8 bases match TRBD1. V dropped 2 bases and J dropped 4; count of bases not matched to a gene: 9. The CDR3 is 16 residues long. The germline gives CDR1 MNHEY, CDR2 SVGEGT. The CDR3 region is CASSYGTGRAIYGYTF. The CDR3 nucleotides read TGTGCCAGCAGTTACGGGACAGGCCGAGCAATCTATGGCTACACCTTC.

This sequence joins TRBV11-2 and TRBJ2-7; D is ambiguous. Germline values: CDR1 SGHAT, CDR2 FQNNGV. This CDR3 is 12 amino acids long. Deletions cut 2 bases from V and 5 bases from J, with 7 bases between. The CDR3 DNA is TGTGCCAGCAGCTTATCCCCCGACGAGCAGTACTTC. This gives the protein CASSLSPDEQYF.